This TCR beta chain was recorded in a study of T-cell reconstitution after alpha-beta-depleted transplantation in children. General study results and limits: Among T cells one year after transplant, newly produced cells accounted for most counts and diversity. Expanded clones from the graft, numbering several hundred, reportedly supplied alpha-beta T cells about two months after transplant.

During its preparation, the TCRbeta library received unique molecular identifiers. TCRdb re-derived calls from the PCR reads in MiXCR, one entry per CDR3 protein. This repertoire shows about 580,000 distinct CDR3 sequences, roughly 23% found once; its top ten account for 12% to 15%. Germline-derived CDR1 and CDR2 are LGHNA and YNFKEQ. The CDR3 runs to 14 residues. Trimming removed 0 bases from V and 9 bases from J; junction bases left unmatched: 4. A word on this clonotype: The target antigen is unknown.

V and J are TRBV4-2 and TRBJ2-7; 11 bases are a match to TRBD2. This clonotype was obtained from a boy in the first two years of life who had a stem cell transplant for acute myeloid leukemia, so the T cells may come from the graft donor. The sample in question was PBMCs, mostly from graft donor cells, obtained 360 days after TCRalphabeta/CD19-depleted stem cell transplant. In DNA, the CDR3 is TGTGCCAGCAGCCAAGAAGTTGGGACTAGCGGGCAGTACGTC. It encodes CASSQEVGTSGQYV.